This entry lists 21 T cell receptor beta chains sequenced from one sample in a study of molecular identifiers for immune sequencing clone quantification. TCRdb fed the PCR reads into MiXCR, producing one record per CDR3 protein. The sample contains around 43,000 distinct CDR3 sequences, 15% to 20% of which appear only once. Material for sequencing was naive CD8+ T cells from blood, with Jurkat cell RNA spiked in. The subset is: FACS-sorted CD8+CD4-CCR7+CD45RA+ naive T cells. The receptors come from a human donor in good health. Some libraries in this study had Jurkat cell RNA spiked in.

For the CDR3, the DNA is TGTGCCAGCAGCTTAGCGCGAGTATTCGATGAGCAGTTCTTC. It is translated as CASSLARVFDEQFF. The chain uses TRBV7-2 and TRBJ2-1; the D is unclear. Looked up from germline, CDR1 is SGHTA and CDR2 is FQGNSA. There are 14 residues in the CDR3. Deletions cut 0 bases from V and 8 bases from J, with 11 bases between.

There are many counts of this clonotype. The CDR3 reads CASSRYVSGELFF. The DNA of the CDR3 is TGCGCCAGCAGCCGATACGTGTCCGGGGAGCTGTTTTTT. V is TRBV4-1 and J is TRBJ2-2; D unclear. The CDR3 is made up of 13 amino acids. Germline CDR1 and CDR2: MGHRA and YSYEKL. V dropped 4 bases and J dropped 6 bases, with 9 bases sitting between them.

This clonotype was counted ten times or more. The chain employs TRBV7-9 and TRBJ1-5; D perhaps matches TRBD1 (5 bases). Trimming pared 2 bases from V and 5 bases from J, leaving 13 bases between. This CDR3 is 15 amino acids long. Germline V CDR1 and CDR2: SEHNR, FQNEAQ (reference sequence). CDR3 sequence: CASSLHRTPDQPQHF. The CDR3 nucleotides read TGTGCCAGCAGCTTACACAGGACCCCTGATCAGCCCCAGCATTTT.

This clonotype was seen repeatedly, ten times or more. The V call is TRBV27, the J call TRBJ2-7; 9 nucleotides line up with TRBD1. The J segment lost 2 bases and the V segment lost 9 bases, leaving 11 bases of the junction unmatched. Looked up from germline, CDR1 is MNHEY and CDR2 is SMNVEV (reference sequence). CDR3 length: 15 residues. The CDR3 region is CASGPGTGNPYEQYF. CDR3 DNA sequence: TGTGCCAGTGGACCTGGGACAGGGAACCCCTACGAGCAGTACTTC.

As to this clonotype: A much larger clone is a single base away; this may be a read error. This chain connects TRBV27 to TRBJ2-6; perhaps D is TRBD1 or TRBD2 (5 bases each). The germline V gene has CDR1 MNHEY and CDR2 SMNVEV (reference sequence). V was shortened by 6 bases and J by 0 bases, with 9 bases between the two germline ends. This CDR3 is built from 15 residues. CDR3 region: CASSPGTSGANVLTF. In DNA form, the CDR3 reads TGTGCCAGCAGCCCGGGGACCTCTGGGGCCAACGTCCTGACTTTC.

This clonotype was recorded many times. The gene calls are TRBV19 and TRBJ2-7; no reliable D call. V gave up 4 bases and J gave up 1 base, with 8 bases separating them. CDR1 is LNHDA and CDR2 is SQIVND in the germline V gene (reference sequence). CDR3 size: 13 residues. The CDR3 region has the DNA TGTGCCAGTAGTACGACAAGTTCCTACGAGCAGTACTTC. It codes for CASSTTSSYEQYF.

The chain couples TRBV20-1 to TRBJ1-1; D is possibly TRBD1 (6 bases). CDR1 DFQATT and CDR2 SNEGSKA come from the germline V gene (reference sequence). V shed 8 bases and J shed 1 base, with 17 bases lying between them. The CDR3 covers 14 residues. The CDR3 loop is CSLNQQGRNTEAFF. CDR3 in DNA: TGCAGTCTCAACCAGCAGGGGAGGAACACTGAAGCTTTCTTT.

This clonotype was found many times. Mismatch with germline at one junction end may stem from a read error. The chain couples TRBV11-2 to TRBJ2-3, with D perhaps matching TRBD2 (6 bases). This CDR3 contains 16 residues. The germline CDR1 and CDR2 sequences are SGHAT and FQNNGV. The CDR3: CASSLHVGRQTDTQCF. In nucleotides, the CDR3 is TGTGCCAGCAGCTTACACGTCGGGAGACAAACAGATACGCAGTGTTTT.

This clonotype was detected many times. At one of its ends the junction is not consistent with the germline gene, which may arise from a read error. The chain links TRBV5-1 to TRBJ1-5; D not certain. The germline V gene has CDR1 SGHRS and CDR2 YFSETQ. The CDR3 sequence is 8 residues long. CDR3 loop: CASSPLNF. Here the CDR3 DNA reads TGCGCCAGCAGCCCCTTGAATTTT.

This clonotype was detected many times. The chain couples TRBV19 to TRBJ2-3, with TRBD2 matching 8 bases. The germline V gene encodes CDR1 LNHDA and CDR2 SQIVND (reference sequence). V trimming: 5 bases; J trimming: 2 bases; junction bases outside the gene matches: 6. The CDR3 sequence is 15 residues long. This CDR3 is CASSLSGANTDTQYF. Written as DNA, the CDR3 is TGTGCCAGTAGTCTTAGCGGGGCCAACACAGATACGCAGTATTTT.

This clonotype appeared a single time. This is likely a read error, given that the CDR3 carries no conserved phenylalanine or tryptophan at its end. The DNA is left out, because the CDR3 cannot be placed on it with certainty; the CDR3 is given as TCRdb lists it. This CDR3 is CASSPRQGRYEQYL. The gene calls are TRBV14 and TRBJ2-7; the listed D gene, TRBD1, was not tested against the DNA. Per germline, CDR1 SGHDN and CDR2 FVKESK. The CDR3 has 14 residues if both end residues are counted.

The sample holds many counts of this clonotype. The chain joins TRBV7-6 to TRBJ2-2, with 7 bases that match TRBD2. The CDR3 covers 17 residues. CDR1 and CDR2 (germline): SGHVS, FNYEAQ. With V trimmed by 3 bases and J by 2 bases, 9 bases remained unmatched. CDR3 residues: CASSFQLAPTNTGELFF. DNA of the CDR3: TGTGCCAGCAGCTTCCAACTAGCGCCAACTAACACCGGGGAGCTGTTTTTT.

This clonotype has ten or more counts. This sequence joins TRBV7-9 and TRBJ2-2; no firm D call. With 5 bases removed from V and 7 bases from J, the gap between germline ends came to 17 bases. The CDR3 loop spans 15 amino acids. Per the germline V gene, CDR1 is SEHNR and CDR2 is FQNEAQ (reference sequence). The CDR3 DNA sequence: TGTGCCAGCAGCCCCGCCTTGGCAGAAGACGGGGAGCTGTTTTTT. Its translation is CASSPALAEDGELFF.

This clonotype occurred many times. The chain uses TRBV7-2 and TRBJ2-3, with 7 bases lining up with TRBD1. V was clipped by 4 bases and J by 3 bases; unmatched bases: 7. This CDR3 is 15 amino acids long. In germline, CDR1 is SGHTA, CDR2 FQGNSA. The CDR3 DNA is TGTGCCAGCAGCTCTCGACAGGGCAGGACAGATACGCAGTATTTT. Translating it yields CASSSRQGRTDTQYF. Based on the CDR3 plus reference TRBV7-2 and TRBJ2-3, the full variable domain is GAGVSQSPSNKVTEKGKDVELRCDPISGHTALYWYRQSLGQGLEFLIYFQGNSAPDKSGLPSDRFSAERTGGSVSTLTIQRTQQEDSAVYLCASSSRQGRTDTQYFGPGTRLTVL.

This clonotype has at least ten counts. V gene TRBV9 combines with J gene TRBJ2-1, with 7 positions matching TRBD1. Per germline, CDR1 SGDLS and CDR2 YYNGEE. The CDR3 is 16 amino acids. The J segment lost 8 bases and the V segment lost 4 bases, leaving 15 bases of the junction unmatched. The DNA for the CDR3 is TGTGCCAGCAGCCCCTGGACAGGCGGCCCCGGCGATGAGCAGTTCTTC. Amino acid sequence: CASSPWTGGPGDEQFF. The whole variable domain, filled in from reference TRBV9 and TRBJ2-1, reads DSGVTQTPKHLITATGQRVTLRCSPRSGDLSVYWYQQSLDQGLQFLIQYYNGEERAKGNILERFSAQQFPDLHSELNLSSLELGDSALYFCASSPWTGGPGDEQFFGPGTRLTVL.

The table lists this clonotype with many counts. The V gene is TRBV2, the J gene TRBJ2-5; D possibly corresponds to TRBD1 (6 bases). Germline V lookup: CDR1 SNHLY, CDR2 FYNNEI. This CDR3 is built from 14 residues. Trimming left V 7 bases short and J 2 bases short, with 14 bases between. The DNA for the CDR3 is TGTGCCAGCAACGAGGACAGTTATCAAGAGACCCAGTACTTC. Amino acid sequence: CASNEDSYQETQYF.

Many counts were recorded for this clonotype. The chain couples TRBV14 to TRBJ2-1, with D possibly matching TRBD1 (5 bases). The V end lost 4 bases, the J end lost 8 bases, and 21 bases lay between the germline ends. The CDR3 contains 16 residues. Germline CDR1 SGHDN, CDR2 FVKESK. CDR3 bases: TGTGCCAGCAGCCTACAAGAGACAGTATCCGTGGATGAGCAGTTCTTC. Protein product: CASSLQETVSVDEQFF.

In its sample, this clonotype was seen many times. This chain uses TRBV6-5 with TRBJ2-5; 7 nucleotides line up with TRBD2. Germline V lookup: CDR1 MNHEY, CDR2 SVGAGI. The CDR3 runs 17 residues. J gave up 0 bases and V 0 bases, and 7 bases lay outside the gene matches. The CDR3, as DNA: TGTGCCAGCAGTTACTCACCGCCTAGCGGCTACCAAGAGACCCAGTACTTC. Protein product: CASSYSPPSGYQETQYF.

This clonotype was recorded at least ten times. This sequence joins TRBV4-1 and TRBJ2-7, with TRBD2 as a possible D gene (6 bases). V was shortened by 0 bases and J by 2 bases, with 11 bases between the two germline ends. Germline loops: CDR1 MGHRA, CDR2 YSYEKL. The CDR3 is 15 residues long. CDR3 loop: CASSQDLAGPYEQYF. The CDR3 nucleotides read TGCGCCAGCAGCCAAGATCTTGCGGGGCCCTACGAGCAGTACTTC.

This clonotype was picked up many times. This chain joins TRBV6-2 or TRBV6-3 and TRBJ1-1; no reliable D call. Germline CDR1 and CDR2: MNHEY and SVGEGT. The CDR3 spans 15 residues. The germline V and J ends were trimmed by 6 bases and 3 bases, with 17 bases remaining between them. CDR3 residues: CASRTRGVADTEAFF. The CDR3 DNA follows: TGTGCCAGCAGGACCCGCGGGGTTGCGGACACTGAAGCTTTCTTT.

This sequence joins TRBV4-3 and TRBJ1-2, with no clear D. The germline V gene has CDR1 LGHNA and CDR2 YSLEER. CDR3 size: 15 residues. With 1 base removed from V and 3 bases from J, the gap between germline ends came to 12 bases. The CDR3 sequence is CASSQGQREYYGYTF. The CDR3 DNA sequence: TGCGCCAGCAGCCAAGGGCAGCGGGAGTACTATGGCTACACCTTC.